Below are 26 T cell receptor beta chains sequenced from a single sample in a study of shared clonotypes between healthy human individuals. Generated by immunoSEQ multiplex PCR, the TCRdb table keeps only in-frame clones and is missing some. The data show 650,000 to 700,000 clones, with roughly 87% seen just once and around a third held by the top ten. Sequenced input: memory CD8+ T cells from PBMCs. Subset reported: CD45RO+ cells pooled with CCR7-negative TemRA cells. Receptors originate from a man aged 18 to 29 in good health. Some clones in this sample may be carry-over from other donors' samples.

This sequence joins TRBV7-9 and TRBJ1-2; 7 bases are a match to TRBD1. Trimming took 4 bases from V and 7 from J; bases not matched to a gene: 21. This CDR3 contains 18 residues. CDR1 is SEHNR and CDR2 is FQNEAQ in the germline V gene (reference sequence). The CDR3 DNA reads TGTGCCAGCAGCTCAGGGGCGGACAGGACACATACCAGGCGTGGCTACACCTTC. Protein product: CASSSGADRTHTRRGYTF. Full variable domain (remainder filled in from reference TRBV7-9 and TRBJ1-2): DTGVSQNPRHKITKRGQNVTFRCDPISEHNRLYWYRQTLGQGPEFLTYFQNEAQLEKSRLLSDRFSAERPKGSFSTLEIQRTEQGDSAMYLCASSSGADRTHTRRGYTFGSGTRLTVV.

The chain is built from TRBV4-1 and TRBJ2-7; 10 nucleotides match TRBD1. The germline V gene has CDR1 MGHRA and CDR2 YSYEKL. The CDR3 has 16 residues. V was clipped by 1 base and J by 3 bases; unmatched bases: 6. The CDR3: CASSQVPGTGVYEQYF. The CDR3 DNA sequence: TGCGCCAGCAGCCAAGTTCCTGGGACAGGGGTCTACGAGCAGTACTTC.

The rearrangement links TRBV5-6 to TRBJ2-1; 14 bases fit TRBD2. Germline V gene data show CDR1 as SGHDT and CDR2 as YYEEEE. V lost 4 bases to trimming and J lost 8 bases; unmatched junction nucleotides: 8. CDR3 length: 16 amino acids. As DNA, the CDR3 is TGTGCCAGCAGCGGAACGGGACTAGCGGGAGAGGATGAGCAGTTCTTC. Translated: CASSGTGLAGEDEQFF. Based on the CDR3 plus reference TRBV5-6 and TRBJ2-1, the full variable domain is DAGVTQSPTHLIKTRGQQVTLRCSPKSGHDTVSWYQQALGQGPQFIFQYYEEEERQRGNFPDRFSGHQFPNYSSELNVNALLLGDSALYLCASSGTGLAGEDEQFFGPGTRLTVL.

V and J are TRBV6-5 and TRBJ1-1; D remains unclear. The CDR3 consists of 12 residues. The germline CDR1 and CDR2 sequences are MNHEY and SVGAGI. V was clipped by 4 bases and J by 1 base, with 4 bases between them. The CDR3 coding sequence is TGTGCCAGCAGTTCTACGAACACTGAAGCTTTCTTT. This codes for CASSSTNTEAFF.

Here the CDR3 reads CASMPGTEYQNTEAFF. DNA for the CDR3: TGTGCCAGCATGCCCGGGACAGAATACCAGAACACTGAAGCTTTCTTT. V and J are TRBV28 and TRBJ1-1; 7 nucleotides match TRBD1. CDR1 MDHEN and CDR2 SYDVKM come from the germline V gene. The CDR3 is 16 residues long. The ends lost 7 bases at V and 1 base at J; junction bases unmatched: 12.

This chain uses TRBV4-2 with TRBJ1-2; no reliable D call. This CDR3 has 13 residues. CDR1 is LGHNA, CDR2 YNFKEQ, per germline. The germline V and J ends were trimmed by 1 base and 7 bases, with 10 bases remaining between them. The CDR3 DNA follows: TGTGCCAGCAGCCAAGGCTATTTGTTTGGCTACACCTTC. Residues: CASSQGYLFGYTF.

On this clone: This CDR3 is also generated by other DNA sequences in the sample. The J gene is TRBJ2-5, the V gene TRBV7-9, with D uncertain. This CDR3 region has 12 residues. Trimming took off 3 bases at V and 5 bases at J, with 7 bases between the two ends. Germline CDR1 and CDR2: SEHNR and FQNEAQ (reference sequence). CDR3 amino acids: CASSFPVETQYF. The CDR3 DNA follows: TGTGCCAGCAGCTTCCCCGTGGAGACCCAGTACTTC.

The V call is TRBV4-3, the J call TRBJ1-1; the D gene is possibly TRBD1 (5 bases). The V gene lost 0 bases and the J gene lost 0 bases, with 11 bases spanning the gap. Looked up from germline, CDR1 is LGHNA and CDR2 is YSLEER. This CDR3 has 16 amino acids. This CDR3 is CASSQDRRGMNTEAFF. Written as DNA, the CDR3 is TGCGCCAGCAGCCAAGATCGCCGGGGGATGAACACTGAAGCTTTCTTT.

The rearrangement uses TRBV29-1 and TRBJ1-2; D may be TRBD1 (6 bases). The V gene lost 5 bases and the J gene lost 4 bases, with 14 bases spanning the gap. The CDR3 covers 13 residues. Germline V CDR1 and CDR2: SQVTM, ANQGSEA. Written as DNA, the CDR3 is TGCAGCGTTCTCGGGGGCGTCTTCTATGGCTACACCTTC. It translates to CSVLGGVFYGYTF.

The chain combines TRBV7-9 with TRBJ2-7; 7 nucleotides line up with TRBD1. Trimming took 5 bases from V and 7 from J; bases not matched to a gene: 5. This CDR3 contains 12 residues. Germline loops: CDR1 SEHNR, CDR2 FQNEAQ (reference sequence). In DNA form, the CDR3 reads TGTGCCAGCAGCCTAAACAGGGGTGAGCAGTACTTC. This encodes CASSLNRGEQYF. The complete variable domain, with remaining parts taken from reference TRBV7-9 and TRBJ2-7, reads DTGVSQNPRHKITKRGQNVTFRCDPISEHNRLYWYRQTLGQGPEFLTYFQNEAQLEKSRLLSDRFSAERPKGSFSTLEIQRTEQGDSAMYLCASSLNRGEQYFGPGTRLTVT.

This chain links TRBV28 with TRBJ2-7; possibly TRBD2 for D (5 bases). Germline lookup yields CDR1 MDHEN and CDR2 SYDVKM. The length of the CDR3 is 14 residues. With 5 bases removed from V and 6 bases from J, the gap between germline ends came to 17 bases. CDR3 protein: CASSPERESGEQYF. CDR3 coding DNA: TGTGCCAGCAGTCCGGAAAGGGAGTCTGGCGAGCAGTACTTC.

Details on this clone: This specimen includes other DNA sequences encoding the same CDR3. The gene calls are TRBV30 and TRBJ1-6; TRBD1 matches at 10 bases. The CDR3 has 14 residues. Unmatched junction bases numbered 1, after V lost 0 bases and J lost 8 bases. Germline V lookup: CDR1 GTSNPN, CDR2 SVGIG (reference sequence). CDR3 region: CAWSVGTGDSPLHF. CDR3 DNA: TGTGCCTGGAGTGTAGGGACAGGGGATTCACCCCTCCACTTT.

The chain employs TRBV27 and TRBJ2-5, with 9 bases matching TRBD1. The trim removed 7 bases at V and 4 bases at J, leaving 19 bases unmatched. The CDR3 is 18 residues long. Per germline, CDR1 MNHEY and CDR2 SMNVEV (reference sequence). The CDR3 here is CASTSKPSGTGFTETQYF. In nucleotides, the CDR3 is TGTGCCAGCACATCTAAACCGTCCGGGACAGGGTTTACAGAGACCCAGTACTTC.

V usage is TRBV5-1 and J usage is TRBJ1-1; TRBD1 matches 9 bases. V lost 3 bases and J lost 1; bases outside the gene matches: 4. Germline V lookup: CDR1 SGHRS, CDR2 YFSETQ. CDR3 size: 15 residues. The CDR3 DNA reads TGCGCCAGCAGCTCTGGGACAGGGTGGAACACTGAAGCTTTCTTT. Encoded protein: CASSSGTGWNTEAFF. Based on the CDR3 plus reference TRBV5-1 and TRBJ1-1, the full variable domain is KAGVTQTPRYLIKTRGQQVTLSCSPISGHRSVSWYQQTPGQGLQFLFEYFSETQRNKGNFPGRFSGRQFSNSRSEMNVSTLELGDSALYLCASSSGTGWNTEAFFGQGTRLTVV.

The genes are TRBV9 and TRBJ2-7; D is uncertain. The CDR3 extends over 15 amino acids. Germline loops: CDR1 SGDLS, CDR2 YYNGEE. V was trimmed by 4 bases and J by 2 bases, leaving 16 bases between them. The CDR3 loop reads CASSPAVSSPYEQYF. The CDR3 DNA sequence: TGTGCCAGCAGCCCGGCCGTATCATCCCCCTACGAGCAGTACTTC.

In its sample, this clone was seen once. The chain is built from TRBV9 and TRBJ1-6, with a weak D call TRBD1 (5 bases). Germline CDR1 reads SGDLS; CDR2 reads YYNGEE. V was clipped by 3 bases and J by 9 bases, with 13 bases between them. This CDR3 contains 14 residues. The CDR3 is CASSAQGFASPLHF. As DNA, the CDR3 is TGTGCCAGCAGCGCCCAGGGATTCGCTTCACCCCTCCACTTT.

J is TRBJ1-5 and V is TRBV6-5; possible D gene TRBD1, 5 bases. V lost 6 bases, J lost 4 bases, and 16 bases lay in between. CDR1 and CDR2 (germline): MNHEY, SVGAGI. The CDR3 covers 15 residues. The CDR3 coding sequence is TGTGCCAGCAGCCCAAAGGACACCAATAATCAGCCCCAGCATTTT. Its protein product is CASSPKDTNNQPQHF.

About this clone itself: Other DNA sequences in the sample encode the same CDR3. The chain uses TRBV20-1 and TRBJ2-7; either TRBD1 or TRBD2 may supply D (5 bases each). V lost 5 bases and J 4 bases, leaving 6 bases between the germline ends. Germline V gene lookup returns CDR1 DFQATT and CDR2 SNEGSKA (reference sequence). CDR3 length: 10 amino acids. The CDR3 DNA follows: TGCAGTGCTGGGGGATACGAGCAGTACTTC. This encodes CSAGGYEQYF.

V is TRBV19 and J is TRBJ1-5, with D possibly TRBD1 on 6 matching bases. The CDR3 is 14 amino acids. V dropped 4 bases and J dropped 6 bases, with 13 bases sitting between them. CDR1 LNHDA and CDR2 SQIVND come from the germline V gene (reference sequence). CDR3 residues: CASSTTEGGQPQHF. CDR3 in DNA: TGTGCCAGTAGTACGACAGAGGGGGGTCAGCCCCAGCATTTT.

This clone was observed once. Other DNA sequences in the same sample also yield this CDR3. The chain has TRBV15 and TRBJ1-2, with D hard to call. Germline V gene lookup returns CDR1 LNHNV and CDR2 YYDKDF (reference sequence). V dropped 2 bases and J dropped 0 bases, with 4 bases sitting between them. The CDR3 runs to 13 residues. The chain's CDR3 is CATSRTANYGYTF. The CDR3 nucleotides read TGTGCCACCAGCAGAACCGCTAACTATGGCTACACCTTC.

This sequence joins TRBV10-3 and TRBJ1-2; D gene ambiguous. This CDR3 has 13 residues. The V gene lost 4 bases and the J gene lost 6 bases, with 12 bases spanning the gap. Germline loops: CDR1 ENHRY, CDR2 SYGVKD. In DNA, the CDR3 is TGTGCCATCAGTGCTAGGTGGGTTGATGGCTACACCTTC. Amino acid sequence: CAISARWVDGYTF.

Worth noting for this clone: A clone one base away is much larger, so this may be a read error. The sample has other DNA sequences that encode this CDR3 too. The rearrangement joins TRBV7-9 to TRBJ2-3, with D uncertain. The CDR3 consists of 11 residues. Germline assignment: CDR1 SEHNR and CDR2 FQNEAQ (reference sequence). Trimming left V 3 bases short and J 3 bases short, with 1 base between. The CDR3 DNA sequence: TGTGCCAGCAGCTTGACAGATACGCAGTATTTT. Translating gives CASSLTDTQYF.

The chain is built from TRBV28 and TRBJ2-7, with 12 bases fitting TRBD2. Germline V gene lookup returns CDR1 MDHEN and CDR2 SYDVKM. V dropped 10 bases and J dropped 5; count of bases not matched to a gene: 18. The CDR3 contains 17 residues. The CDR3 loop reads CATTGLAGGPFLDEQYF. CDR3 bases: TGTGCCACCACGGGGCTAGCGGGAGGGCCTTTCTTAGACGAGCAGTACTTC.

The V call is TRBV11-2, the J call TRBJ2-7; the D gene is possibly TRBD2 (5 bases). The CDR3 is 14 residues long. V lost 1 base and J 7 bases, leaving 14 bases between the germline ends. The V gene's germline CDR1 is SGHAT and CDR2 FQNNGV. The CDR3 protein is CASSLGRASWEQYF. CDR3 DNA sequence: TGTGCCAGCAGCTTAGGGCGGGCGTCTTGGGAGCAGTACTTC.

With respect to this clone: This sample also contains other DNA sequences that code for the same CDR3. The chain is built from TRBV7-3 and TRBJ2-1, with 7 nucleotides matching TRBD2. The V and J ends lost 5 bases and 8 bases, in that order; junction bases with no gene match: 9. There are 14 residues in the CDR3. CDR1 SGHTA and CDR2 FQGTGA come from the germline V gene. CDR3 loop: CASSPTGGWDEQFF. Here the CDR3 DNA reads TGTGCCAGCAGCCCAACGGGAGGATGGGATGAGCAGTTCTTC.

The J gene is TRBJ1-1, the V gene TRBV27, with 7 bases aligning to TRBD1. The germline V gene encodes CDR1 MNHEY and CDR2 SMNVEV (reference sequence). CDR3 length: 15 residues. J gave up 1 base and V 1 base, and 3 bases lay outside the gene matches. The CDR3 DNA is TGTGCCAGCAGTTTATTCGCAGGGGGGAACACTGAAGCTTTCTTT. It translates to CASSLFAGGNTEAFF.